The 32 T cell receptor beta chains in this list originate from one sample, sequenced in a study of cytomegalovirus exposure and HLA in healthy donors. The PCR had 60 Vbeta and 13 Jbeta primers. Produced via immunoSEQ multiplex PCR; TCRdb's table is partial and in-frame only. The table has about 110,000 clones, approximately 86% seen once; the top ten hold about 1.7%. The sample comprised PBMCs. The receptors here all came from a man in his forties or fifties in good health and CMV-seronegative.

The chain is built from TRBV9 and TRBJ1-4, with D unclear. Trimming took off 3 bases at V and 0 bases at J, with 6 bases between the two ends. The CDR3 contains 14 residues. CDR1 SGDLS and CDR2 YYNGEE come from the germline V gene. The CDR3 nucleotides are TGTGCCAGCAGCGGGGCCGCAACTAATGAAAAACTGTTTTTT. It encodes CASSGAATNEKLFF. The variable domain in full, with the rest retrieved from reference TRBV9 and TRBJ1-4, is DSGVTQTPKHLITATGQRVTLRCSPRSGDLSVYWYQQSLDQGLQFLIQYYNGEERAKGNILERFSAQQFPDLHSELNLSSLELGDSALYFCASSGAATNEKLFFGSGTQLSVL.

J is TRBJ1-5 and V is TRBV6-1; D uncertain. With 6 bases removed from V and 4 bases from J, the gap between germline ends came to 4 bases. The CDR3 has 11 residues. From germline, CDR1 is MNHNS and CDR2 SASEGT. The CDR3, as DNA: TGTGCCAGCAGCTTAAATCAGCCCCAGCATTTT. Translation: CASSLNQPQHF.

The V call is TRBV7-9, the J call TRBJ1-5; 8 bases map to TRBD1. The germline CDR1 and CDR2 sequences are SEHNR and FQNEAQ (reference sequence). J gave up 7 bases and V 5 bases, and 7 bases lay outside the gene matches. CDR3 length: 14 residues. The CDR3 here is CASSTGGVGQPQHF. DNA of the CDR3: TGTGCCAGCAGCACAGGGGGGGTGGGACAGCCCCAGCATTTT.

The chain recombines TRBV19 with TRBJ1-2; 7 bases line up with TRBD1. The CDR3 totals 14 residues. The trim removed 0 bases at V and 4 bases at J, leaving 2 bases unmatched. Germline loops: CDR1 LNHDA, CDR2 SQIVND (reference sequence). The CDR3 protein is CASSIDRDSYGYTF. The CDR3 DNA reads as TGTGCCAGTAGTATAGATCGGGACAGCTATGGCTACACCTTC.

The chain uses TRBV7-9 and TRBJ2-7; D is ambiguous. The CDR3 extends over 13 amino acids. The ends were cut back, 5 bases at V and 0 bases at J, with 8 bases in the middle. Germline V lookup: CDR1 SEHNR, CDR2 FQNEAQ (reference sequence). The DNA for the CDR3 is TGTGCCAGCAGCCCGGTGAGCTCCTACGAGCAGTACTTC. Protein: CASSPVSSYEQYF.

The chain recombines TRBV7-2 with TRBJ2-7, with D tentatively TRBD1 (6 bases). Germline assignment: CDR1 SGHTA and CDR2 FQGNSA. This CDR3 is 14 amino acids long. The ends were cut back, 4 bases at V and 5 bases at J, with 15 bases in the middle. CDR3 nucleotides: TGTGCCAGCAGCTCAGGGGTCCGGATGAACGAGCAGTACTTC. It translates to CASSSGVRMNEQYF.

The chain uses TRBV6-6 and TRBJ1-1, with D maybe TRBD1 (5 bases). CDR1 and CDR2 (germline): MNHNY, SVGAGI (reference sequence). This CDR3 comprises 12 residues. The V end was cut by 7 bases, the J end by 10 bases, with 16 bases between. The CDR3 loop reads CASKTDSGGAFF. CDR3 DNA sequence: TGTGCCAGCAAAACCGACTCGGGGGGAGCTTTCTTT.

This chain connects TRBV28 to TRBJ1-2; D gene ambiguous. Germline values: CDR1 MDHEN, CDR2 SYDVKM. V lost 5 bases and J lost 2, with 12 bases in between. The CDR3 length is 14 residues. As DNA, the CDR3 is TGTGCCAGCAGTCCCTTAGGACTAAACTATGGCTACACCTTC. This codes for CASSPLGLNYGYTF.

The gene calls are TRBV4-1 and TRBJ2-3; the D is unclear. Trimming left V 0 bases short and J 2 bases short, with 6 bases between. The V gene's germline CDR1 is MGHRA and CDR2 YSYEKL. There are 14 residues in the CDR3. This CDR3 is CASSQETPTDTQYF. In DNA, the CDR3 is TGCGCCAGCAGCCAAGAAACACCCACAGATACGCAGTATTTT.

The gene calls are TRBV19 and TRBJ1-1, with a tentative D call TRBD1 (6 bases). The CDR3 has 14 residues. CDR1 is LNHDA and CDR2 is SQIVND in the germline V gene (reference sequence). Trimming stripped 5 bases from V and 4 bases from J, with 14 bases between. The CDR3: CASSGDISGTEAFF. DNA of the CDR3: TGTGCCAGTAGTGGGGACATTTCAGGCACTGAAGCTTTCTTT. Full variable domain (missing parts from reference TRBV19 and TRBJ1-1): DGGITQSPKYLFRKEGQNVTLSCEQNLNHDAMYWYRQDPGQGLRLIYYSQIVNDFQKGDIAEGYSVSREKKESFPLTVTSAQKNPTAFYLCASSGDISGTEAFFGQGTRLTVV.

The chain is built from TRBV5-1 and TRBJ1-2, with TRBD1 identical over 9 bases. CDR3 length: 14 amino acids. CDR1 SGHRS and CDR2 YFSETQ come from the germline V gene. Trimming at V came to 4 bases and at J to 7 bases, leaving 8 bases not matched to a gene. Here the CDR3 reads CASSPGGQGFGYTF. The DNA for the CDR3 is TGCGCCAGCAGCCCGGGGGGACAGGGCTTTGGCTACACCTTC.

This chain connects TRBV19 to TRBJ2-5, with D hard to call. Germline loops: CDR1 LNHDA, CDR2 SQIVND (reference sequence). This CDR3 spans 15 amino acids. V was pared by 4 bases and J by 2 bases, with 14 bases between. The chain's CDR3 is CASSTRLLTQETQYF. For the CDR3, the DNA is TGTGCCAGTAGTACCCGACTCCTAACACAAGAGACCCAGTACTTC. The full variable domain, rest sourced from reference TRBV19 and TRBJ2-5, is DGGITQSPKYLFRKEGQNVTLSCEQNLNHDAMYWYRQDPGQGLRLIYYSQIVNDFQKGDIAEGYSVSREKKESFPLTVTSAQKNPTAFYLCASSTRLLTQETQYFGPGTRLLVL.

The rearrangement uses TRBV6-5 and TRBJ1-2; D ambiguous. Germline V lookup: CDR1 MNHEY, CDR2 SVGAGI. The CDR3 sequence is 13 residues long. Trimming shortened V by 6 bases and J by 0 bases, and 8 bases separated the two germline ends. This CDR3 is CASREQSNYGYTF. The DNA of the CDR3 is TGTGCCAGCAGGGAGCAGTCTAACTATGGCTACACCTTC.

This clone showed up just once. The chain uses TRBV27 and TRBJ2-1, with TRBD2 identical over 7 bases. After removal of 0 bases from V and 2 bases from J, the junction contained 7 bases not matched to a gene. CDR1 MNHEY and CDR2 SMNVEV come from the germline V gene (reference sequence). The CDR3 spans 17 residues. The CDR3 sequence: CASSLSIGGGPYNEQFF. CDR3 coding DNA: TGTGCCAGCAGTTTATCTATAGGCGGGGGACCCTACAATGAGCAGTTCTTC.

This chain links TRBV29-1 with TRBJ2-5; no reliable D call. The CDR3 spans 13 residues. Per germline, CDR1 SQVTM and CDR2 ANQGSEA. Trimming took 8 bases from V and 2 from J, leaving 15 bases between them. In DNA form, the CDR3 reads TGCAGCTCTCAACCGGGTCCTCAAGAGACCCAGTACTTC. Encoded protein: CSSQPGPQETQYF. The whole variable domain, remainder taken from reference TRBV29-1 and TRBJ2-5, is SAVISQKPSRDICQRGTSLTIQCQVDSQVTMMFWYRQQPGQSLTLIATANQGSEATYESGFVIDKFPISRPNLTFSTLTVSNMSPEDSSIYLCSSQPGPQETQYFGPGTRLLVL.

The chain recombines TRBV5-4 with TRBJ2-7, with 8 bases identical to TRBD1. Germline values: CDR1 SGHNT, CDR2 YYREEE (reference sequence). The CDR3 extends over 14 amino acids. Trimming took 0 bases from V and 6 from J; bases not matched to a gene: 5. CDR3 nucleotide sequence: TGTGCCAGCAGCTTGGTACAGGGGGGCGCCGAGCAGTACTTC. Encoded protein: CASSLVQGGAEQYF.

This clone was seen only once. The V and J genes are TRBV15 and TRBJ1-6; a weak D match, TRBD1 (6 bases). CDR3 size: 15 residues. Germline V lookup: CDR1 LNHNV, CDR2 YYDKDF (reference sequence). Trimming stripped 0 bases from V and 8 bases from J, with 11 bases between. Written as DNA, the CDR3 is TGTGCCACCAGCAGAGACCCAGGGGCAGATTCACCCCTCCACTTT. Its protein product is CATSRDPGADSPLHF.

V and J are TRBV7-9 and TRBJ2-1; D gene ambiguous. This CDR3 is 12 amino acids long. The V gene's germline CDR1 is SEHNR and CDR2 FQNEAQ (reference sequence). V was shortened by 4 bases and J by 7 bases, with 8 bases between the two germline ends. The CDR3 DNA reads as TGTGCCAGCAGCTCGTCCGGGAATGAGCAGTTCTTC. This encodes CASSSSGNEQFF. The full variable domain, in which reference TRBV7-9 and TRBJ2-1 provide the parts outside the CDR3, is DTGVSQNPRHKITKRGQNVTFRCDPISEHNRLYWYRQTLGQGPEFLTYFQNEAQLEKSRLLSDRFSAERPKGSFSTLEIQRTEQGDSAMYLCASSSSGNEQFFGPGTRLTVL.

The sample holds one count of this clone. The CDR3 is CASSQDLMTSATNEKLFF. In DNA form, the CDR3 reads TGTGCCAGCAGCCAAGACCTGATGACAAGTGCAACTAATGAAAAACTGTTTTTT. V usage is TRBV4-2 and J usage is TRBJ1-4; no clear D gene. This CDR3 is built from 18 residues. The germline V and J ends were trimmed by 0 bases and 0 bases, with 14 bases remaining between them. The germline V gene has CDR1 LGHNA and CDR2 YNFKEQ.

This chain links TRBV6-6 with TRBJ1-5; 7 bases are shared with TRBD1. The CDR3 is made up of 14 amino acids. V dropped 5 bases and J dropped 4; count of bases not matched to a gene: 5. Germline CDR1 is MNHNY and CDR2 is SVGAGI (reference sequence). The CDR3, as DNA: TGTGCCAGCAGTCACCGGGACAGAAATCAGCCCCAGCATTTT. Protein: CASSHRDRNQPQHF.

The CDR3 is CASSYGRSALNTEAFF. The CDR3, as DNA: TGTGCCAGCAGTTACGGTCGCAGCGCCCTGAACACTGAAGCTTTCTTT. The V gene is TRBV6-5, the J gene TRBJ1-1; D remains unclear. The germline V gene encodes CDR1 MNHEY and CDR2 SVGAGI. CDR3 length: 16 amino acids. V lost 2 bases, J lost 0 bases, and 13 bases lay in between.

V gene TRBV28 combines with J gene TRBJ2-3, with TRBD2 matching 10 bases. V dropped 7 bases and J dropped 2; count of bases not matched to a gene: 6. The germline CDR1 and CDR2 sequences are MDHEN and SYDVKM. The CDR3 contains 15 residues. Here the CDR3 DNA reads TGTGCCAGCACATCTAGCGGGGGAGACACAGATACGCAGTATTTT. Amino acid sequence: CASTSSGGDTDTQYF.

This chain uses TRBV4-2 with TRBJ1-2, with D hard to call. Germline CDR1 is LGHNA and CDR2 is YNFKEQ. This CDR3 contains 17 residues. V was clipped by 0 bases and J by 0 bases, with 14 bases between them. The CDR3 DNA sequence: TGTGCCAGCAGCCAAGATCCAGAGGCCCGATCTAACTATGGCTACACCTTC. It translates to CASSQDPEARSNYGYTF.

This sequence joins TRBV5-1 and TRBJ1-2, with 10 bases that match TRBD1. J lost 4 bases, V lost 0 bases, and 3 bases had no gene match. Germline values: CDR1 SGHRS, CDR2 YFSETQ. This CDR3 comprises 15 residues. Here the CDR3 DNA reads TGCGCCAGCAGCTTGGCGGGACAGGGGACCTATGGCTACACCTTC. Residues: CASSLAGQGTYGYTF. Complete variable domain (other parts from reference TRBV5-1 and TRBJ1-2): KAGVTQTPRYLIKTRGQQVTLSCSPISGHRSVSWYQQTPGQGLQFLFEYFSETQRNKGNFPGRFSGRQFSNSRSEMNVSTLELGDSALYLCASSLAGQGTYGYTFGSGTRLTVV.

The J gene is TRBJ1-4, the V gene TRBV27; D possibly corresponds to TRBD1 (5 bases). This CDR3 contains 15 residues. The germline gives CDR1 MNHEY, CDR2 SMNVEV (reference sequence). V was trimmed by 9 bases and J by 1 base, leaving 15 bases between them. CDR3 protein: CASGRRDVTNEKLFF. CDR3 nucleotide sequence: TGTGCCAGTGGGAGGAGGGACGTAACTAATGAAAAACTGTTTTTT.

The chain's CDR3 is CASREIGQVYGYTF. In nucleotides, the CDR3 is TGTGCCAGCAGGGAGATCGGACAAGTCTATGGCTACACCTTC. The chain employs TRBV28 and TRBJ1-2; weak D call: TRBD1 (5 bases). This CDR3 comprises 14 residues. Germline CDR1 MDHEN, CDR2 SYDVKM. V was clipped by 6 bases and J by 4 bases, with 15 bases between them.

The chain couples TRBV5-1 to TRBJ2-5; D perhaps matches TRBD1 (5 bases). The V gene lost 4 bases and the J gene lost 2 bases, with 18 bases spanning the gap. CDR3 length: 16 amino acids. Per the germline V gene, CDR1 is SGHRS and CDR2 is YFSETQ. The CDR3 DNA sequence: TGCGCCAGCAGCCTCCGGACATCTGGACCACAAGAGACCCAGTACTTC. Its protein product is CASSLRTSGPQETQYF.

This clone was counted once. The chain joins TRBV6-1 to TRBJ1-3; no definite D call. The germline V gene encodes CDR1 MNHNS and CDR2 SASEGT. Trimming pared 2 bases from V and 4 bases from J, leaving 6 bases between. CDR3 length: 13 residues. The CDR3: CASSERRGNTIYF. The CDR3 DNA reads TGTGCCAGCAGTGAACGTCGGGGAAACACCATATATTTT.

The rearrangement links TRBV19 to TRBJ2-1; D possibly corresponds to TRBD2 (5 bases). V lost 7 bases to trimming and J lost 4 bases, with 20 bases between them. The CDR3 spans 16 residues. Per germline, CDR1 LNHDA and CDR2 SQIVND (reference sequence). The CDR3 loop is CASNPTRDSGYNEQFF. CDR3 DNA sequence: TGTGCCAGTAACCCAACCCGGGATTCTGGGTACAATGAGCAGTTCTTC.

The rearrangement links TRBV6-1 to TRBJ1-3, with D hard to call. The CDR3 is made up of 16 amino acids. With 4 bases removed from V and 0 bases from J, the gap between germline ends came to 13 bases. In germline, CDR1 is MNHNS, CDR2 SASEGT. CDR3 sequence reads: CASSARTTSSGNTIYF. The CDR3 DNA follows: TGTGCCAGCAGTGCCAGAACTACCTCCTCTGGAAACACCATATATTTT.

This clone showed up just once. CDR3 nucleotide sequence: TGTGCCAGCAGTTTACAGGGGGCGGTTCAGCCCCAGCATTTT. Its protein product is CASSLQGAVQPQHF. The rearrangement joins TRBV5-6 to TRBJ1-5; TRBD1 agrees at 9 bases. CDR3 length: 14 amino acids. The germline V gene has CDR1 SGHDT and CDR2 YYEEEE. V trimming: 5 bases; J trimming: 6 bases; junction bases outside the gene matches: 6.

This chain joins TRBV13 and TRBJ1-1; TRBD1 is a possible D gene (5 bases). This CDR3 has 15 residues. Trimming shortened V by 7 bases and J by 4 bases, and 19 bases separated the two germline ends. Germline CDR1 and CDR2: PRHDT and FYEKMQ (reference sequence). CDR3 sequence reads: CASNPSTGGGTEAFF. CDR3 nucleotides: TGTGCCAGCAACCCCAGTACAGGCGGGGGCACTGAAGCTTTCTTT.